Here is one T cell receptor beta chain with its context. The CDR3 runs 14 residues. The junction had 3 bases not matched to a gene; V was cut back by 3 bases and J by 3 bases. Germline CDR1 reads LGHNA; CDR2 reads YNFKEQ. Some clones are missing from TCRdb's copy, which holds only in-frame ones; the method was immunoSEQ multiplex PCR. The sample consists of about 390,000 clones, 87% of them appearing once. The data derive from a study of blood T cell repertoires in COVID-19. This chain links TRBV4-2 with TRBJ1-2, with TRBD1 identical over 8 bases. The receptor was isolated from a woman aged 50 to 65 who had recovered from COVID-19. Sequencing was performed on PBMCs or T cells enriched from blood (not recorded which). CDR3 DNA sequence: TGTGCCAGCAGCCAGGACAGGGTCGACTATGGCTACACCTTC. Protein sequence: CASSQDRVDYGYTF.